This T cell receptor beta chain was retrieved from a study of T cell responses to AZD1222 COVID-19 vaccine. The V gene's germline CDR1 is MDHEN and CDR2 SYDVKM. Trimming cost V 7 bases and J 8 bases, with 17 bases left between them. The CDR3 is 13 amino acids. Clones were sequenced by immunoSEQ multiplex PCR, and TCRdb holds only the in-frame ones, with some missing. The profile shows 56,000 or so clones, about 80% of them singletons. This clone was recorded only once. Its antigen is not known. Points from the study as a whole: Targets within unmutated variant regions were reportedly found for nearly half of spike-specific TCRs.

The starting material was peripheral blood, obtained 28 days after the second AZD1222 dose. The J gene is TRBJ1-2, the V gene TRBV28; D gene ambiguous. This clonotype was obtained from an adult who received the AZD1222 COVID-19 vaccine. CDR3 DNA: TGTGCCAGCAATGAGCGGGATTTTGAAGGCTACACCTTC. This gives the protein CASNERDFEGYTF.